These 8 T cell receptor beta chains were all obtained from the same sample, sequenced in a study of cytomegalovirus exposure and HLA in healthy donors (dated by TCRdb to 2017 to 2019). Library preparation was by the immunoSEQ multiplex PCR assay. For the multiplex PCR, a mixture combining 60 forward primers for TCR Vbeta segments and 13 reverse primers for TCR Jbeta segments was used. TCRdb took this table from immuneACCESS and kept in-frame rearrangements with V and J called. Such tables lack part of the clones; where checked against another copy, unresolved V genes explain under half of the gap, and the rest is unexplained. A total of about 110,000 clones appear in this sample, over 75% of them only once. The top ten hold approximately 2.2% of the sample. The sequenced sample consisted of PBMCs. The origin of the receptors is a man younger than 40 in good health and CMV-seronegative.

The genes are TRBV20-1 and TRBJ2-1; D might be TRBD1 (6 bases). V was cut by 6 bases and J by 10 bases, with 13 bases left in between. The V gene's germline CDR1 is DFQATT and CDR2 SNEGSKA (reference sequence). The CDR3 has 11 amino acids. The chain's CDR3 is CSASTGHEQFF. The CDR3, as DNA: TGCAGTGCGAGCACAGGGCACGAGCAGTTCTTC.

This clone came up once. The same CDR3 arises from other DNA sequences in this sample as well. CDR3 in DNA: TGTGCCAGCAGTTACGAGGGAGCCTACGAGCAGTACTTC. Protein sequence: CASSYEGAYEQYF. V gene TRBV6-5 combines with J gene TRBJ2-7; D is possibly TRBD2 (5 bases). The CDR3 loop spans 13 amino acids. The germline V gene encodes CDR1 MNHEY and CDR2 SVGAGI. V lost 2 bases and J 2 bases, leaving 7 bases between the germline ends.

In DNA form, the CDR3 reads TGCGCCAGCACCTTAGAGCAGGGTAGTAGGACCCAGTACTTC. Translated, it gives CASTLEQGSRTQYF. The chain combines TRBV5-1 with TRBJ2-5; D possibly corresponds to TRBD1 (5 bases). Germline V gene sequence: CDR1 SGHRS, CDR2 YFSETQ. V lost 6 bases and J 7 bases, leaving 19 bases between the germline ends. The CDR3 consists of 14 residues. The variable domain in full, with the rest retrieved from reference TRBV5-1 and TRBJ2-5, is KAGVTQTPRYLIKTRGQQVTLSCSPISGHRSVSWYQQTPGQGLQFLFEYFSETQRNKGNFPGRFSGRQFSNSRSEMNVSTLELGDSALYLCASTLEQGSRTQYFGPGTRLLVL.

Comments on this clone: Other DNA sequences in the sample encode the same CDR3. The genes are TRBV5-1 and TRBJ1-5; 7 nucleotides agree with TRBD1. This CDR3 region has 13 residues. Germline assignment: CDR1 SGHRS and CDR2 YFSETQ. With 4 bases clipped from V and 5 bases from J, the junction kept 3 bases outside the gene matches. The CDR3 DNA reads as TGCGCCAGCAGCCGCACAGGGGATCAGCCCCAGCATTTT. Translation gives CASSRTGDQPQHF.

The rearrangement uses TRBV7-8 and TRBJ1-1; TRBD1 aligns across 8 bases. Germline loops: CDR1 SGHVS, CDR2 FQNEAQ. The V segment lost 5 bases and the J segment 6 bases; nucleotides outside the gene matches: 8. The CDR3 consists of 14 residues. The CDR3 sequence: CASSAGQARAEAFF. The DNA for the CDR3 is TGTGCCAGCAGCGCGGGACAGGCAAGGGCTGAAGCTTTCTTT.

The CDR3 protein is CASSYGAVNTGELFF. CDR3 bases: TGTGCCAGCAGTTACGGGGCAGTTAACACCGGGGAGCTGTTTTTT. The chain couples TRBV6-5 to TRBJ2-2; the D gene is possibly TRBD1 (5 bases). V shed 2 bases and J shed 2 bases, with 9 bases lying between them. This CDR3 is built from 15 residues. From germline, CDR1 is MNHEY and CDR2 SVGAGI.

In DNA form, the CDR3 reads TGTGCCAGCAGTTTAAGAGCCCATGGCTACACCTTC. Translation: CASSLRAHGYTF. The rearrangement links TRBV28 to TRBJ1-2; D gene ambiguous. The length of the CDR3 is 12 residues. Germline CDR1 reads MDHEN; CDR2 reads SYDVKM. V was pared by 2 bases and J by 6 bases, with 7 bases between.

CDR3 amino acids: CASSDRGGRARGGYTF. For the CDR3, the DNA is TGTGCCAGCAGCGACCGGGGGGGGAGGGCCCGTGGTGGCTACACCTTC. The rearrangement joins TRBV2 to TRBJ1-2; D may be TRBD1 (5 bases). CDR3 length: 16 residues. CDR1 SNHLY and CDR2 FYNNEI come from the germline V gene. V was pared by 6 bases and J by 7 bases, with 24 bases between.